This T cell receptor beta chain was retrieved from a study of blood T cell repertoires in COVID-19. Study-wide context: Samples of COVID-19 (acute and convalescent) were obtained from the United States, Italy and Spain. Sources were T cells, B-cell-depleted T cells, or PBMCs; the material itself was cDNA or gDNA.

Authors' data handling: Cell counts per sample came from amplifying reference gene primers. Profiling relied on immunoSEQ multiplex PCR, and the TCRdb table lists in-frame clones only, not all of them. Clone size and the V and J calls come from that table; the DNA yielded D and trimming. The repertoire holds 200,000 or so clones, with around 79% as singletons. The CDR3 totals 14 residues. CDR1 and CDR2 (germline): SNHLY, FYNNEI. Unmatched junction bases numbered 2, after V lost 6 bases and J lost 4 bases. Sequencing was performed on peripheral blood. The TCR sequence derives from a man in his 60s with active or convalescent COVID-19. This chain connects TRBV2 to TRBJ2-2, with 10 bases fitting TRBD1. The CDR3 sequence: CASRGQGPTGELFF. The CDR3, as DNA: TGTGCCAGCAGGGGACAGGGGCCCACCGGGGAGCTGTTTTTT.